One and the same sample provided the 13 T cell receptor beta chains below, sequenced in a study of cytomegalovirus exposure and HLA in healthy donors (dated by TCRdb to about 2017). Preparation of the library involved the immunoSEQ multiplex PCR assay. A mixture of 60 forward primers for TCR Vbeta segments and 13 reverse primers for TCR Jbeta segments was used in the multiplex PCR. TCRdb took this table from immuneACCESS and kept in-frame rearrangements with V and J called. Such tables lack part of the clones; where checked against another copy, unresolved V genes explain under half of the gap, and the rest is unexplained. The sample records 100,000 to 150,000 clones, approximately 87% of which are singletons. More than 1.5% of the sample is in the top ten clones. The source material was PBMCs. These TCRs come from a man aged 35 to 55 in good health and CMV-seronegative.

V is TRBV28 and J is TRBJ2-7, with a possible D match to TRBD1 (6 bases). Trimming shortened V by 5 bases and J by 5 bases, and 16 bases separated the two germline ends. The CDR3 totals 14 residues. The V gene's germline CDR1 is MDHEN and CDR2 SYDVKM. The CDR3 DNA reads TGTGCCAGCAGTGTAACAGGGTTCTCACACGAGCAGTACTTC. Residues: CASSVTGFSHEQYF.

CDR3 nucleotide sequence: TGTGCCAGCAGCCCCTCCGGGACAACTAACACTGAAGCTTTCTTT. As protein: CASSPSGTTNTEAFF. The chain uses TRBV7-2 and TRBJ1-1, with a weak D call TRBD1 (6 bases). CDR3 length equals 15 residues. V lost 5 bases and J 2 bases, leaving 15 bases between the germline ends. CDR1 and CDR2 (germline): SGHTA, FQGNSA.

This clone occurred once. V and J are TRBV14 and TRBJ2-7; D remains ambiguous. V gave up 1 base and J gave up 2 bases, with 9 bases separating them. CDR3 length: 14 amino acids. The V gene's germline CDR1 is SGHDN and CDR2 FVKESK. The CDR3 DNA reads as TGTGCCAGCAGCCAAGTAGTTGCACCCTACGAGCAGTACTTC. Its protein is CASSQVVAPYEQYF.

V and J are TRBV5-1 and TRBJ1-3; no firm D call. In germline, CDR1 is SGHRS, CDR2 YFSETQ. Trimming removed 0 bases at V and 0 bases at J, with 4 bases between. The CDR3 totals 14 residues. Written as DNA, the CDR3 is TGCGCCAGCAGCTTGGACAACTCTGGAAACACCATATATTTT. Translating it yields CASSLDNSGNTIYF.

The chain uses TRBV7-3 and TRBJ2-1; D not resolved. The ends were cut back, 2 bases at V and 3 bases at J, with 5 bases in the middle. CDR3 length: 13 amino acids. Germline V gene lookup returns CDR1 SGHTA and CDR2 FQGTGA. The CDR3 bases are TGTGCCAGCAGCTTAGGCCGCTACAATGAGCAGTTCTTC. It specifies CASSLGRYNEQFF.

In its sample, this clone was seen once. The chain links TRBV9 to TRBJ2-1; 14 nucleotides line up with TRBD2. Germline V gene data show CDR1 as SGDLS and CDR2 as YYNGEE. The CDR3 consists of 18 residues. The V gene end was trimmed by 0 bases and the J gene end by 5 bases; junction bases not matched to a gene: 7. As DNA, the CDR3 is TGTGCCAGCAGCGTAGACCCCCGACTAGCGGGAGGGGACAATGAGCAGTTCTTC. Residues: CASSVDPRLAGGDNEQFF.

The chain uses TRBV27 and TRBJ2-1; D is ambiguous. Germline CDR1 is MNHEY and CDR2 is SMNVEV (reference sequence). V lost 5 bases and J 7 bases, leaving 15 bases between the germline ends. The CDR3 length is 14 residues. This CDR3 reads CASSNRPSRNEQFF. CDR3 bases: TGTGCCAGCAGTAACCGGCCATCTAGGAATGAGCAGTTCTTC.

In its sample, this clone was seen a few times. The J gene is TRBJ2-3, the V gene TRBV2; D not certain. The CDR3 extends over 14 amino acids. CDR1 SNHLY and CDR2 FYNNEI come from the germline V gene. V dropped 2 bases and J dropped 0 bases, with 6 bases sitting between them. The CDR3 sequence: CASSESPSTDTQYF. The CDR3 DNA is TGTGCCAGCAGTGAATCCCCGAGCACAGATACGCAGTATTTT.

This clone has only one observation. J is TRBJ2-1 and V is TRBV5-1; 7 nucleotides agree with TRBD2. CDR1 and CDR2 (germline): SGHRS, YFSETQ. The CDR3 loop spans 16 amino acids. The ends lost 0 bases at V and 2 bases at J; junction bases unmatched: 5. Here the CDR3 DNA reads TGCGCCAGCAGCTTGGATACTAGCGTCACCTACAATGAGCAGTTCTTC. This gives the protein CASSLDTSVTYNEQFF. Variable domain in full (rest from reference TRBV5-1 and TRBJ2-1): KAGVTQTPRYLIKTRGQQVTLSCSPISGHRSVSWYQQTPGQGLQFLFEYFSETQRNKGNFPGRFSGRQFSNSRSEMNVSTLELGDSALYLCASSLDTSVTYNEQFFGPGTRLTVL.

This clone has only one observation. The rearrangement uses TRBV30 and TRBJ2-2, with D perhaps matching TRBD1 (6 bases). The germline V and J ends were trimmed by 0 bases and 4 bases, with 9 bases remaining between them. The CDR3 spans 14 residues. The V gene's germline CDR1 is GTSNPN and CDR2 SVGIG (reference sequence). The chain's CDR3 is CAWSVGTITGELFF. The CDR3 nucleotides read TGTGCCTGGAGTGTTGGGACAATCACCGGGGAGCTGTTTTTT.

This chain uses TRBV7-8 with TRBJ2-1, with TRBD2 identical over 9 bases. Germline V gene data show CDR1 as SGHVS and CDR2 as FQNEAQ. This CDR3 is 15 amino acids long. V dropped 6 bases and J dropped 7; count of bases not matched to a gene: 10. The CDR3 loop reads CASRVLAGWGNEQFF. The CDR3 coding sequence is TGTGCCAGCAGAGTGCTAGCGGGGTGGGGGAATGAGCAGTTCTTC.

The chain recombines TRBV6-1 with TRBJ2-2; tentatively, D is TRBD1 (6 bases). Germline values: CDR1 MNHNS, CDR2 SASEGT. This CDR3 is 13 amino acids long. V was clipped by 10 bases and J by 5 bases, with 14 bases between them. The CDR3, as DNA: TGTGCCACCGGACAGAGGGAAACCGGGGAGCTGTTTTTT. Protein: CATGQRETGELFF.

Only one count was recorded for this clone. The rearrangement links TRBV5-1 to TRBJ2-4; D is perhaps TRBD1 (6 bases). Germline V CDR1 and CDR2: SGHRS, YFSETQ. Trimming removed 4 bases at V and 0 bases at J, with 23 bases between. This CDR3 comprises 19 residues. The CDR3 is CASSPDPTGFEIAKNIQYF. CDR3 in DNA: TGCGCCAGCAGCCCAGACCCGACAGGTTTCGAGATAGCCAAAAACATTCAGTACTTC.